This TCR beta chain was sequenced for a study of blood T cell repertoires in COVID-19. Study overall: Spain, Italy and the United States supplied samples that represented acute and convalescent COVID-19.

The V and J ends lost 5 bases and 5 bases respectively, with 13 bases between them. Germline V gene lookup returns CDR1 SGHTA and CDR2 FQGNSA. The CDR3 spans 14 residues. In the original analysis: Estimated nucleated cell counts came from reference gene primer amplification. Sequencing was performed with immunoSEQ multiplex PCR; in TCRdb, only in-frame clones are kept and a portion is missing. The DNA was the basis for D and trimming; V, J and clone size are from that table. The sample lists under 300,000 clones, roughly 84% occurring once. The chain employs TRBV7-2 and TRBJ1-5; possible D gene TRBD1, 5 bases. The receptor comes from a human donor with COVID-19, enrolled during active disease. The donor label of this sample is uncertain. Sequenced: peripheral blood. Here the CDR3 DNA reads TGTGCCAGCAGCGACAGAGGTAGGGATCAGCCCCAGCATTTT. Its translation is CASSDRGRDQPQHF.